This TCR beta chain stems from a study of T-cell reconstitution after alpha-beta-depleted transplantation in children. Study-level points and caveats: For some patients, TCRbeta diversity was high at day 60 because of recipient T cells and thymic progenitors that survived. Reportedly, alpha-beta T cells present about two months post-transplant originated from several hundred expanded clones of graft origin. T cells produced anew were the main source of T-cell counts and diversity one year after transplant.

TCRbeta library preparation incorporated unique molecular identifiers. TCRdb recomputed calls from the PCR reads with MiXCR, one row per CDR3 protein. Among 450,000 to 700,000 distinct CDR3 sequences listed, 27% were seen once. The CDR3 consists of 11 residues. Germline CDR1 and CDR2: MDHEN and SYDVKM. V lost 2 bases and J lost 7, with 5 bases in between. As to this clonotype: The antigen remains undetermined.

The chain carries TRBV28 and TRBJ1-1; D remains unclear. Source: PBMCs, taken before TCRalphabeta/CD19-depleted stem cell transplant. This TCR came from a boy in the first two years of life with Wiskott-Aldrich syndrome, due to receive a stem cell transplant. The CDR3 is CASSLIGEAFF. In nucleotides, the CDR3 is TGTGCCAGCAGTTTAATTGGTGAAGCTTTCTTT.